The source of this T cell receptor (beta chain) is a study of T cell repertoires in cytomegalovirus infection. Overall study: Used in the study were CMV epitopes, some recently identified and HLA-C-restricted, others well-studied and HLA-B-restricted. Indicated by public TCR beta signatures were CMV infection and matching HLA type.

Trimming stripped 3 bases from V and 1 base from J, with 12 bases between. CDR3 length: 15 amino acids. Germline lookup yields CDR1 LNHDA and CDR2 SQIVND (reference sequence). Whole-study results and caveats: Ex vivo, HLA-C-restricted CMV-specific TCR beta clonotypes prevailed over the rest of the response. Pooled public TCR beta family frequency picked out CMV carriers with the relevant HLA.

Details on this clonotype: Antigen: not known.

TCRdb used MiXCR to reprocess the reads, holding one entry per CDR3 protein. The sample carries around 900,000 distinct CDR3 sequences, around 30% recorded once. The material was cultured CD8+ T cells from PBMCs, obtained from culture after CMV antigen stimulation. This chain joins TRBV19 and TRBJ1-1, with D unresolved. This sequence originates from a human donor in good health (CMV status not recorded). Some clones in this sample may be carry-over from other donors' samples. CDR3 residues: CASSIPKNENTEAFF. For the CDR3, the DNA is TGTGCCAGTAGTATTCCCAAGAATGAGAACACTGAAGCTTTCTTT.